This TCR beta chain was captured by sequencing in a study of cytomegalovirus exposure and HLA in healthy donors. Notes on the study in general: Productive status was seen about 90% or about 30% of the time for most TCR beta V segments in an earlier analysis.

There are 14 residues in the CDR3. For this clone: Antigen unknown.

In the PCR, 60 Vbeta and 13 Jbeta primers were used. TCRdb keeps only in-frame clones here, not all; method: immunoSEQ multiplex PCR. Of 120,000 or so clones in the sample, roughly 86% were seen once. The source is a young man in good health and CMV-seronegative. Sequencing was performed on PBMCs. The chain has TRBV21-1 and TRBJ1-2. TRBV21-1 is flagged as a pseudogene. CDR3 protein: CASSRGEGGYGYTF. CDR3 DNA sequence: TGTGCCAGCAGCCGGGGGGAGGGCGGCTATGGCTACACCTTC.